These T cell receptor beta chains were read from a single sample in a study of cytomegalovirus exposure and HLA in healthy donors. Sequencing was performed with immunoSEQ multiplex PCR; in TCRdb, only in-frame clones are kept and a portion is missing. The table records 65,000 to 85,000 clones, about 65% of them present only once. Sequences were obtained from PBMCs. The receptors originated from a woman aged 25-40 years in good health and CMV-seronegative. Each CDR3 is given with its conserved first and last residue. D genes are given only for firm matches. Where a row states a size, it is once, few, many or the class of an expanded clone; other rows omit it.

CDR3,DNA,V,D,size,J
CASRPRVLNTEAFF,TGTGCCAGCAGACCCAGGGTATTGAACACTGAAGCTTTCTTT,TRBV6-1,-,-,TRBJ1-1
CASRDRGSGNAIYF,TGTGCCAGCAGGGACAGGGGCTCTGGAAACGCCATATATTTT,TRBV25-1,TRBD1,once,TRBJ1-3
CASSQTTTGELFF,TGTGCCAGCAGCCAGACAACCACCGGGGAGCTGTTTTTT,TRBV4-2,-,few,TRBJ2-2
CASSATGGRETQYF,TGTGCCAGCTCAGCGACAGGGGGTCGGGAGACCCAGTACTTC,TRBV18,TRBD1,-,TRBJ2-5
CASSLLSRTEAFF,TGTGCCAGCAGCTTGCTCTCCCGCACTGAAGCTTTCTTT,TRBV5-6,-,-,TRBJ1-1
CASSQDRGSTEAFF,TGCGCCAGCAGCCAAGATCGGGGAAGCACTGAAGCTTTCTTT,TRBV4-3,-,-,TRBJ1-1
CASRRQEGEAFF,TGTGCCAGCAGGCGACAGGAAGGTGAAGCTTTCTTT,TRBV6-1,-,-,TRBJ1-1
CASSPSGGGNTGELFF,TGTGCCAGCAGCCCCTCAGGCGGGGGGAACACCGGGGAGCTGTTTTTT,TRBV7-2,TRBD2,few,TRBJ2-2
CASSLGTARDQPQHF,TGCGCCAGCAGCCTCGGGACAGCCCGAGATCAGCCCCAGCATTTT,TRBV5-1,TRBD1,-,TRBJ1-5
CAAAQGYSQPQHF,TGTGCCGCTGCACAGGGGTATAGTCAGCCCCAGCATTTT,TRBV6-1,TRBD1,-,TRBJ1-5
CASSLTTLGLAGESSYNEQFF,TGCGCCAGCAGCTTGACCACACTAGGACTAGCGGGGGAGAGCTCCTACAATGAGCAGTTCTTC,TRBV5-1,TRBD2,-,TRBJ2-1
CASSQDWVASGGSNTGELFF,TGCGCCAGCAGCCAAGATTGGGTGGCTAGCGGGGGCTCGAACACCGGGGAGCTGTTTTTT,TRBV4-1,TRBD2,-,TRBJ2-2
CASGLEVGRVILFGVLLKETQYF,TGTGCTAGTGGTTTGGAAGTGGGGAGAGTTATTTTGTTCGGTGTCTTGCTGAAAGAGACCCAGTACTTC,TRBV12-5,-,-,TRBJ2-5
CASSLGMDRGFRDEQFF,TGTGCCAGCAGCCTAGGGATGGACAGGGGTTTTAGGGATGAGCAGTTCTTC,TRBV2,TRBD1,-,TRBJ2-1
CASSPVGGLTGELFF,TGTGCCAGCAGCCCCGTGGGGGGGCTTACCGGGGAGCTGTTTTTT,TRBV6-5,-,-,TRBJ2-2
CASRFRGGPVNEQFF,TGTGCCAGCAGGTTTCGCGGGGGGCCTGTCAATGAGCAGTTCTTC,TRBV11-2,TRBD2,-,TRBJ2-1
CASSQGLGLPTQYF,TGCGCCAGCAGCCAAGGACTGGGGCTGCCGACCCAGTACTTC,TRBV4-1,-,-,TRBJ2-5
CASSPTSGVAGELFF,TGCGCCAGCAGCCCTACTAGCGGGGTCGCCGGGGAGCTGTTTTTT,TRBV23-1,TRBD2,once,TRBJ2-2
CASSLGPENQPQHF,TGCGCCAGCAGCTTGGGCCCGGAGAATCAGCCCCAGCATTTT,TRBV5-1,-,-,TRBJ1-5
CASSTRQGGGYTF,TGTGCCAGCAGCACAAGACAGGGCGGAGGCTACACCTTC,TRBV6-6,TRBD1,-,TRBJ1-2
CASSPLRAAGEQFF,TGTGCCAGCAGCCCGCTCCGGGCAGCGGGTGAGCAGTTCTTC,TRBV7-2,-,-,TRBJ2-1
CASSSLGTGDTEAFF,TGCGCCAGCAGCTCCTTGGGGACAGGGGACACTGAAGCTTTCTTT,TRBV5-1,TRBD1,-,TRBJ1-1
CASSSQPAGDSYNEQFF,TGTGCCAGCAGCTCCCAGCCAGCGGGGGATTCCTACAATGAGCAGTTCTTC,TRBV7-6,TRBD2,-,TRBJ2-1
CAIDHRDRGIQTQYF,TGTGCCATCGACCACCGGGACAGGGGTATTCAGACCCAGTACTTC,TRBV27,TRBD1,once,TRBJ2-5
CASSLEGLRTYEQYF,TGTGCCAGCAGCTTGGAGGGGTTAAGGACCTACGAGCAGTACTTC,TRBV5-6,-,-,TRBJ2-7
CASSEGVREKLFF,TGTGCCAGCAGCGAGGGCGTGCGTGAAAAACTGTTTTTT,TRBV7-9,-,few,TRBJ1-4
CASSMRTGGETDTQYF,TGCGCCAGCAGCATGAGGACAGGGGGCGAGACAGATACGCAGTATTTT,TRBV5-1,TRBD1,-,TRBJ2-3
CASGSGTSGGHYNEQFF,TGTGCTAGTGGTTCGGGGACTAGCGGGGGTCACTACAATGAGCAGTTCTTC,TRBV12-5,TRBD2,-,TRBJ2-1
CASSSRDEQFF,TGTGCCAGCAGCTCTCGAGATGAGCAGTTCTTC,TRBV7-6,-,-,TRBJ2-1
CASSQDAGEPYNEQFF,TGCGCCAGCAGCCAAGATGCGGGGGAACCCTACAATGAGCAGTTCTTC,TRBV4-3,TRBD2,-,TRBJ2-1
CASSMVESLWPTEAFF,TGTGCCAGTAGTATGGTGGAGAGCTTATGGCCGACTGAAGCTTTCTTT,TRBV19,-,-,TRBJ1-1
CASSLGVRAGVPQETQYF,TGTGCCAGCAGCTTAGGAGTTAGAGCGGGGGTGCCCCAAGAGACCCAGTACTTC,TRBV11-2,TRBD2,once,TRBJ2-5
CASSPTSGVAGELFF,TGCGCCAGCAGCCCTACTAGCGGGGTCGCCGGGGAGCTGTTTTTT,TRBV11-2,TRBD2,-,TRBJ2-2
CAWNLGTAYEQYF,TGTGCCTGGAACCTCGGGACAGCCTACGAGCAGTACTTC,TRBV30,TRBD1,-,TRBJ2-7
CASSLGTGSVADTQYF,TGTGCCAGCAGCTTAGGGACAGGGAGTGTCGCAGATACGCAGTATTTT,TRBV5-6,TRBD1,-,TRBJ2-3
CAWSGPLAGGTDTQYF,TGTGCCTGGAGTGGTCCCCTAGCGGGGGGCACAGATACGCAGTATTTT,TRBV30,TRBD2,-,TRBJ2-3
CASSQEGQGGDEQFF,TGTGCCAGCAGCCAAGAAGGGCAGGGCGGCGATGAGCAGTTCTTC,TRBV4-2,-,-,TRBJ2-1
CAWTGTIGELFF,TGTGCCTGGACGGGGACTATCGGGGAGCTGTTTTTT,TRBV30,TRBD2,few,TRBJ2-2
CASSPGVTSHIYGYTF,TGTGCCAGCAGCCCAGGGGTGACAAGCCATATCTATGGCTACACCTTC,TRBV7-8,-,once,TRBJ1-2
CASSLVANQPQHF,TGTGCCAGCAGCTTAGTAGCGAATCAGCCCCAGCATTTT,TRBV7-2,-,few,TRBJ1-5
CASSPQGRGHQETQYF,TGTGCCAGCAGCCCGCAAGGGCGGGGGCACCAAGAGACCCAGTACTTC,TRBV7-3,-,-,TRBJ2-5
CASSQSRGRGEAFF,TGCGCCAGCAGCCAATCCAGGGGCAGAGGTGAAGCTTTCTTT,TRBV4-3,-,-,TRBJ1-1
CASSIPRQGLDTEAFF,TGTGCCAGCAGCATACCACGACAGGGGCTGGACACTGAAGCTTTCTTT,TRBV21-1,-,-,TRBJ1-1
CASSGGTPPAWGYTF,TGTGCCAGCAGTGGGGGGACTCCCCCGGCGTGGGGCTACACCTTC,TRBV28,-,-,TRBJ1-2
CASSGRDLNTGELFF,TGTGCCAGCAGCGGCCGGGATTTAAACACCGGGGAGCTGTTTTTT,TRBV9,-,-,TRBJ2-2
CASSLGQADSGANVLTF,TGTGCCAGCAGCTTGGGACAGGCCGACTCTGGGGCCAACGTCCTGACTTTC,TRBV5-6,-,-,TRBJ2-6
CASSPGASAYNEQFF,TGTGCCAGCAGCCCAGGGGCGTCGGCCTACAATGAGCAGTTCTTC,TRBV9,-,-,TRBJ2-1
CASSGGTGTYEQYF,TGTGCCAGTAGTGGGGGGACTGGTACCTACGAGCAGTACTTC,TRBV19,-,-,TRBJ2-7
CAGSHGGGSYEQYF,TGTGCCGGCAGCCATGGGGGGGGATCCTACGAGCAGTACTTC,TRBV4-2,TRBD2,-,TRBJ2-7
CASSLLQGRGTDTQYF,TGTGCCAGCAGCCTGTTACAGGGAAGGGGCACAGATACGCAGTATTTT,TRBV13,-,-,TRBJ2-3
CAWRGLEVEQYF,TGTGCCTGGAGAGGACTAGAGGTCGAGCAGTACTTC,TRBV30,TRBD2,-,TRBJ2-7
CASSERTSSISEQYF,TGTGCCAGCAGTGAACGGACTAGCTCAATCAGCGAGCAGTACTTC,TRBV2,TRBD2,-,TRBJ2-7
CASSEWGVKTGGLYGYTF,TGTGCCAGCAGTGAATGGGGTGTAAAAACAGGGGGATTGTATGGCTACACCTTC,TRBV2,TRBD1,-,TRBJ1-2
CASSLSEYTIYF,TGTGCCAGCAGCTTATCCGAGTACACCATATATTTT,TRBV11-2,-,-,TRBJ1-3
CSSSQGHSFNQPQHF,TGTTCCAGCAGCCAGGGACATTCTTTCAATCAGCCCCAGCATTTT,TRBV7-9,-,-,TRBJ1-5
CASQNRFLYGYTF,TGTGCCAGCCAGAACAGGTTCCTCTATGGCTACACCTTC,TRBV6-5,-,-,TRBJ1-2
CASSDQGRYNSPLHF,TGTGCCAGCAGTGACCAGGGGAGATATAATTCACCCCTCCACTTT,TRBV2,-,-,TRBJ1-6
CAISELAQGANYEQYF,TGTGCCATCAGTGAACTTGCGCAGGGGGCAAACTACGAGCAGTACTTC,TRBV6-1,TRBD1,-,TRBJ2-7